These 3 T cell receptor beta chains came from one sample sequenced in a study of T cell responses to AZD1222 COVID-19 vaccine. The method was immunoSEQ multiplex PCR; TCRdb's version includes in-frame clones alone and lacks a portion of them. Of approximately 150,000 clones listed, around 93% are singletons. Sequences were derived from peripheral blood, sampled on day 0 of AZD1222 vaccination. The receptor set was obtained from an adult in good health.

The genes are TRBV7-2 and TRBJ1-3, with D tentatively TRBD1 (5 bases). This CDR3 region has 15 residues. Trimming took 5 bases from V and 2 from J, leaving 13 bases between them. Germline assignment: CDR1 SGHTA and CDR2 FQGNSA. DNA for the CDR3: TGTGCCAGCAGCAAGTGGGCAGGGACTGGAAACACCATATATTTT. It yields the protein CASSKWAGTGNTIYF.

The chain links TRBV5-6 to TRBJ1-5; D is unclear. V lost 0 bases and J 6 bases, leaving 7 bases between the germline ends. This CDR3 spans 13 amino acids. Germline V gene data show CDR1 as SGHDT and CDR2 as YYEEEE. CDR3 region: CASSLGAGQPQHF. CDR3 bases: TGTGCCAGCAGCTTGGGGGCTGGTCAGCCCCAGCATTTT.

This sequence joins TRBV3-1 (or the pseudogene TRBV3-2) and TRBJ1-3; a possible D gene is TRBD1 (6 bases). The CDR3 extends over 15 amino acids. Per the germline V gene, CDR1 is LGHDT and CDR2 is YNNKEL (reference sequence). V was clipped by 6 bases and J by 3 bases, with 15 bases between them. The CDR3: CASREQGSGGNTIYF. Here the CDR3 DNA reads TGTGCCAGCAGGGAACAGGGAAGCGGTGGAAACACCATATATTTT.